This entry is about one T cell receptor beta chain. This clone was counted between two and nine times. Its antigen remains unidentified. One base away there is no much larger clone; base qualities are not given. For roughly five biomarker-study patients, CD4+ cells were further sorted into CD25+CD127- cells. Lesional scalp punch biopsies and peripheral blood were collected from alopecia areata patients. PBMCs were isolated by density centrifugation and stained for CD3, CD4 and CD8, after which CD4+ and CD8+ T cells were sorted on a FACSAria. Untreated alopecia areata patients were recruited as part of a multicenter biomarker study. Library method: the immunoSEQ multiplex PCR assay. To provide template for TCR sequencing, every sample had RNA extracted and reverse transcribed into cDNA. SuperScript III was used to make first-strand cDNA, primed with a 2:1 mix of oligo-dT and random hexamers. Amplification bias was assessed with a synthetic immune receptor repertoire, and residual bias was removed computationally. As for the authors' bioinformatics: Raw reads were preprocessed to remove errors, and CDR3 was defined by IMGT conventions from the conserved cysteine to phenylalanine. To get clonality, Shannon entropy was normalized by log2 of the number of productive unique TCRs and the result was subtracted from 1. Whether scalp clones were CD4 or CD8 was inferred by matching scalp TCRbeta sequences against CD4 and CD8 repertoires sorted from blood. TCRdb's version of the immuneACCESS table is confined to in-frame rearrangements and falls short of the full clone set. An unresolved V gene accounts for under half of the shortfall where checked; the remainder is of unknown origin. V and J calls and clone size follow that table, whereas D and trimming were derived from the DNA. For this sample there are around 8,400 clones; 70% to 85% appear just once. Jointly, the top ten make up 2.5% to 3% of the sample.

The data were obtained in a study of CD8+ T cells in alopecia areata (dated by TCRdb to 2016 to 2019). Looking at the study overall: To study T cell clonal expansion in alopecia areata, the researchers applied high-throughput TCRbeta sequencing to both the C3H/HeJ mouse model and human patients. Human TCRbeta sequencing covered scalp tissue and sorted CD4+ and CD8+ peripheral blood T cells from patchy and totalis/universalis alopecia areata patients and healthy controls. Scalp clonality was compared across normal scalp (n=4), patchy alopecia areata scalp (n=8), and alopecia totalis/universalis scalp (n=8). The RNA source kit depended on sample type: the PAXgene miRNA kit for fixed scalp, the miRNeasy kit for PBMCs, and the RNeasy kit for mouse skin. Amplification of TCRbeta CDR3 regions was done by immunoSEQ multiplex PCR using 35 Vbeta forward primers and 13 Jbeta reverse primers.

The CDR3, cysteine through phenylalanine, is 14 amino acids long. Of all the DNA, just the CDR3 is kept, 42 bases in frame from base 1. V sheds 1 base and J sheds 1 base, leaving 4 bases between their ends. CDR1 and CDR2 (MNHNY, SVGAGI) derive from the germline V gene (reference sequence). General study outcomes and caveats: Shared TCR sequences between patients were less evident than in mice, which may be partly attributable to HLA diversity in the patient population. Compared with normal scalp, lesional scalp had higher clonality and more expanded CD8+ clones, particularly in alopecia totalis/universalis, a pattern that suggests antigenic drive. Scalp TCR repertoire analysis is complicated because resident alphabeta T cells in normal human skin are also sequenced, whereas mouse skin is dominated by gammadelta T cells.

This receptor chain uses TRBV6-6 and TRBJ2-2; the D gene cannot be named for sure. This sequence originates from a human donor with alopecia areata. The sequencing input was CD4+ Tregs sorted from blood. DNA sequence: TGTGCCAGCAGTTACTGGGGGAACACCGGGGAGCTGTTTTTT. Translated, it gives CASSYWGNTGELFF.